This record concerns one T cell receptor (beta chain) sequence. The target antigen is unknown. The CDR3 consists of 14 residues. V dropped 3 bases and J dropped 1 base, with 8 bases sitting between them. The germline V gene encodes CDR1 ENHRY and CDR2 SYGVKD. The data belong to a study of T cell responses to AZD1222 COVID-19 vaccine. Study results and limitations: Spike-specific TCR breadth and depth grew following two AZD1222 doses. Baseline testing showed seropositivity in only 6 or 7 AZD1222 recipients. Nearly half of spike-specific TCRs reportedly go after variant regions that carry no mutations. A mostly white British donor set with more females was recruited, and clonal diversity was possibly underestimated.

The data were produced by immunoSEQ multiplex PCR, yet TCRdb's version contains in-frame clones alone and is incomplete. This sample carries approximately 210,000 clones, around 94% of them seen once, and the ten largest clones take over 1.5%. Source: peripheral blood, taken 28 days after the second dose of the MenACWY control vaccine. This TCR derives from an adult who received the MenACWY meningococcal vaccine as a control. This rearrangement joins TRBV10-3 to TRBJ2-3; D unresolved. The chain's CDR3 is CAISDLGRTDTQYF. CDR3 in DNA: TGTGCCATCAGTGATCTTGGACGCACAGATACGCAGTATTTT.